These T cell receptor beta chains were read from a single sample in a study of beta chain features in type 1 diabetes. Assay: immunoSEQ multiplex PCR; the TCRdb copy retains only in-frame clones and omits some. Among 900,000 or so clones, 17% were seen once, and the ten largest hold 0.023%. The sample taken for sequencing was naive CD4+ T cells from blood. Every receptor here comes from a woman aged 18-29 years in good health. The CDR3 runs from the conserved cysteine through the conserved F or W. A D gene is named only where the DNA matches it firmly. Size values are once, few and many counts, or a class for expanded clones, and some rows have none.

V	size	D	length	J	CDR3	DNA
TRBV10-3	few	NA	13	TRBJ1-5	CAISDGVGQPQHF	TGTGCCATCAGTGACGGCGTCGGTCAGCCCCAGCATTTT
TRBV4-1	NA	NA	14	TRBJ1-5	CASSQIYLNQPQHF	TGCGCCAGCAGCCAAATTTACCTCAATCAGCCCCAGCATTTT
TRBV5-1	NA	NA	14	TRBJ2-7	CASSPRDGTYEQYF	TGCGCCAGCAGCCCCCGGGACGGAACATACGAGCAGTACTTC
TRBV27	few	NA	16	TRBJ2-1	CASRDLGIQGKNEQFF	TGTGCCAGCAGGGATTTGGGTATCCAGGGCAAAAATGAGCAGTTCTTC
TRBV11-1	NA	NA	18	TRBJ2-7	CASSFNHPSGAFLYEQYF	TGTGCCAGCAGCTTCAATCACCCAAGCGGAGCATTCCTGTACGAGCAGTACTTC
TRBV7-2	few	NA	15	TRBJ1-2	CASSLAQQQIYGYTF	TGTGCCAGCAGCTTAGCGCAACAGCAAATTTATGGCTACACCTTC
TRBV5-6	NA	TRBD1	14	TRBJ1-1	CASSEGARYTEAFF	TGTGCCAGCAGTGAGGGGGCGAGGTACACTGAAGCTTTCTTT
TRBV27	NA	NA	16	TRBJ2-7	CASSLRAGQQSYEQYF	TGTGCCAGCAGTCTCCGGGCAGGGCAACAGTCTTACGAGCAGTACTTC
TRBV7-2	NA	NA	15	TRBJ1-5	CASSLVGQLAQPQHF	TGTGCCAGCAGCTTAGTTGGCCAGCTTGCCCAGCCCCAGCATTTT
TRBV7-9	NA	TRBD2	17	TRBJ2-1	CASTRVTTSGSYNEQFF	TGTGCCAGCACCCGAGTAACGACTAGCGGGAGCTACAATGAGCAGTTCTTC
TRBV7-2	few	TRBD2	16	TRBJ2-7	CASSWGRGLAYYEQYF	TGTGCCAGCAGCTGGGGGCGTGGACTAGCGTACTACGAGCAGTACTTC
TRBV4-3	few	NA	17	TRBJ2-1	CASSQDVYSGVYNEQFF	TGCGCCAGCAGCCAAGATGTGTATAGCGGAGTTTACAATGAGCAGTTCTTC
TRBV6-5	NA	NA	15	TRBJ2-6	CASSFVGSGANVLTF	TGTGCCAGCAGTTTCGTGGGCTCTGGGGCCAACGTCCTGACTTTC
TRBV7-2	NA	NA	15	TRBJ2-7	CASSLGASRRGEQYF	TGTGCCAGCAGCTTAGGAGCTAGCCGCCGAGGCGAGCAGTACTTC
TRBV6-5	NA	NA	14	TRBJ2-7	CASSGPRGGYEQYF	TGTGCCAGCAGCGGTCCCCGAGGGGGTTACGAGCAGTACTTC
TRBV6-5	NA	NA	14	TRBJ1-4	CASTTLGGDEKLFF	TGTGCCAGCACTACCCTCGGGGGTGACGAAAAACTGTTTTTT
TRBV2	NA	NA	14	TRBJ2-5	CASSVEGVRETQYF	TGTGCCAGCAGTGTGGAAGGAGTCCGGGAGACCCAGTACTTC
TRBV28	NA	TRBD2	14	TRBJ2-7	CASSPAGSGGEQYF	TGTGCCAGCAGTCCAGCGGGTAGCGGGGGCGAGCAGTACTTC
TRBV4-2	NA	TRBD2	18	TRBJ2-3	CASSQDGPAGRQTDTQYF	TGTGCCAGCAGCCAAGATGGACCAGCGGGAAGGCAGACAGATACGCAGTATTTT
TRBV7-2	NA	NA	15	TRBJ2-2	CASSPLGSNTGELFF	TGTGCCAGCAGCCCACTGGGCTCGAACACCGGGGAGCTGTTTTTT
TRBV6-6	few	NA	15	TRBJ2-3	CASLQRAFSTDTQYF	TGTGCCAGCCTCCAGCGGGCTTTTAGCACAGATACGCAGTATTTT
TRBV6-6	NA	NA	13	TRBJ2-1	CASSSGRDNEQFF	TGTGCCAGCAGTTCAGGCAGGGACAATGAGCAGTTCTTC
TRBV19	few	NA	12	TRBJ2-2	CASRTDTGELFF	TGTGCCAGTAGAACAGATACCGGGGAGCTGTTTTTT
TRBV9	NA	NA	15	TRBJ2-1	CASSVGAPGYNEQFF	TGTGCCAGCAGCGTAGGAGCGCCGGGCTACAATGAGCAGTTCTTC
TRBV4-3	NA	TRBD2	16	TRBJ2-2	CASSHFPGTSTGELFF	TGCGCCAGCAGCCACTTTCCCGGGACTAGCACCGGGGAGCTGTTTTTT
TRBV2	few	TRBD2	16	TRBJ2-1	CASSAGPSGRFYEQFF	TGTGCCAGCAGTGCGGGACCTAGCGGGAGGTTCTATGAGCAGTTCTTC
TRBV27	few	TRBD1	12	TRBJ2-7	CASSHRGSEQYF	TGTGCCAGCAGCCACAGGGGGAGCGAGCAGTACTTC
TRBV27	NA	TRBD1	16	TRBJ1-5	CASSLLGQGVGQPQHF	TGTGCCAGCAGTCTATTGGGACAGGGGGTGGGTCAGCCCCAGCATTTT